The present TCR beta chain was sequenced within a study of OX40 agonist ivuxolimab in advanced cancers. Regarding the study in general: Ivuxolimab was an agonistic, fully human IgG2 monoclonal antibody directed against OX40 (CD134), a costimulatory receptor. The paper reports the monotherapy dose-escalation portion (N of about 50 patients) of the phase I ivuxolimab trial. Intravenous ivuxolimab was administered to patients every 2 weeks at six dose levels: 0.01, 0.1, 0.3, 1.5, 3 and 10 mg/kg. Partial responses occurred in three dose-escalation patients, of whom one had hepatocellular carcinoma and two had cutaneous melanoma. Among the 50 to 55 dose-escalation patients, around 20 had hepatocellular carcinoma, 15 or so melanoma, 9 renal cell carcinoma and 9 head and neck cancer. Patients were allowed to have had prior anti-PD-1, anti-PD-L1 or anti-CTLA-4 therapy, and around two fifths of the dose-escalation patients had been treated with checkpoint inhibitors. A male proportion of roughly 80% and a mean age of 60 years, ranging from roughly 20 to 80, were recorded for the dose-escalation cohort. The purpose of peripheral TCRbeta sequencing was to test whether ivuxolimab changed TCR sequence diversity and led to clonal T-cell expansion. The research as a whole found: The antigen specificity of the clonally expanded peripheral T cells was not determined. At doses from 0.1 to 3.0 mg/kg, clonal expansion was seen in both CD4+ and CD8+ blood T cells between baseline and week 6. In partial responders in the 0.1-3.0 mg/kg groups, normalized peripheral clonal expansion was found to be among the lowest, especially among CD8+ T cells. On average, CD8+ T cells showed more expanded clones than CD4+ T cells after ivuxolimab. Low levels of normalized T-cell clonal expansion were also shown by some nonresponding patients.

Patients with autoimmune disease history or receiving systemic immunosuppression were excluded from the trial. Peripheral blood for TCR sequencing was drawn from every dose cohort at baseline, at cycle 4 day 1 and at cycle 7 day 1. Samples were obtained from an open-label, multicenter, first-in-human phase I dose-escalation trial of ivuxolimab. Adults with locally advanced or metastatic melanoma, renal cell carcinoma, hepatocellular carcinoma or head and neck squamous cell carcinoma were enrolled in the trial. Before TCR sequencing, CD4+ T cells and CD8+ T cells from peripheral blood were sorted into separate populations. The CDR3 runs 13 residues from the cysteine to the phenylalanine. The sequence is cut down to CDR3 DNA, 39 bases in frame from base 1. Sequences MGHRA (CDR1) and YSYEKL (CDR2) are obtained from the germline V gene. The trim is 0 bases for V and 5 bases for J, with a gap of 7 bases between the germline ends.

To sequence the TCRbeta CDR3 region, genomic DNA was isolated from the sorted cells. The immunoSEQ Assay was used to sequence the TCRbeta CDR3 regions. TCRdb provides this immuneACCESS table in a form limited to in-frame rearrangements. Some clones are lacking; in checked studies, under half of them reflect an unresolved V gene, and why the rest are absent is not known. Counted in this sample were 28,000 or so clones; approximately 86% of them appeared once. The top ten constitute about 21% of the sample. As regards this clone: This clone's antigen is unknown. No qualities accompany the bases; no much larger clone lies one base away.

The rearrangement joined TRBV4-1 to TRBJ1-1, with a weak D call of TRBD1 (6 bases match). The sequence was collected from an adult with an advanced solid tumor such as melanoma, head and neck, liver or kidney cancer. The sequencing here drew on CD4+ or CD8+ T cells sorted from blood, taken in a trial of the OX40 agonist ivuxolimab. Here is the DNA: TGCGCCAGCAGCCAAGAGGGGACAACTGAAGCTTTCTTT. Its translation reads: CASSQEGTTEAFF.